The present entry profiles one T cell receptor (beta chain) with its context. Antigen unknown. This record comes from a study of cytomegalovirus exposure and HLA in healthy donors. PCR primers comprised 60 Vbeta and 13 Jbeta primers. The repertoire was sequenced with immunoSEQ multiplex PCR; TCRdb's copy has only in-frame clones and lacks some. The data contain about 160,000 clones, 65% to 85% of them singletons. The CDR3 is 15 amino acids. Germline V gene lookup returns CDR1 GTSNPN and CDR2 SVGIG (reference sequence). Trimming removed 0 bases from V and 2 bases from J; junction bases left unmatched: 7. Points from the study as a whole: Listed as cytomegalovirus-associated were approximately 160 TCR beta chains. A link between a missense DCLRE1C variant and TCR beta V- and J-gene trimming emerged from a later analysis. Many donors shared some public TCRs, even though most TCR sequences were rare. Analyzed later, most CMV-associated TCR beta chains appeared HLA-restricted.

This chain links TRBV30 with TRBJ2-7; 7 bases align to TRBD2. This TCR was recovered from a male donor in good health and CMV-seropositive. Sequencing input: PBMCs. The CDR3 nucleotides are TGTGCCTGGAGTGTGGGGGGGACTGGAACCTACGAGCAGTACTTC. It encodes CAWSVGGTGTYEQYF.